This T cell receptor beta chain was captured in a study of vaccination and CD4 T cells after COVID-19. Study information: Overlapping spike peptides of SARS-CoV-2, HCoV-NL63, HCoV-OC43 and HCoV-229E stimulated the cells. Overall study findings and caveats: Sampling was limited to relatively few convalescent patients, with no early post-infection timepoints studied.

Comments on this clonotype: Its antigen is unidentified.

With the Oncomine TCR Beta short-read assay, DNA from cultured CD4+ T cells was sequenced. MiXCR, applied by TCRdb to the PCR reads, yields one record per CDR3 protein. The profile covers fewer than 12,000 distinct CDR3 sequences, with 55% to 70% appearing a single time and approximately 20% taken by the ten largest. This CDR3 is 16 amino acids long. V was pared by 0 bases and J by 1 base, with 10 bases between. Germline V gene sequence: CDR1 KGHSH, CDR2 LQKENI. Treatment in this sample: roughly 10-day PBMC culture with coronavirus spike peptide pools or control peptides (ViraFEST assay). The sample taken for sequencing was CD4+ T cells from blood, cultured in vitro. The source is a human donor who had recovered from COVID-19. V usage is TRBV18 and J usage is TRBJ2-1, with a possible D match to TRBD1 (6 bases). The CDR3 region has the DNA TGTGCCAGCTCACCACCCGGGACATTATCCTACAATGAGCAGTTCTTC. It translates to CASSPPGTLSYNEQFF.